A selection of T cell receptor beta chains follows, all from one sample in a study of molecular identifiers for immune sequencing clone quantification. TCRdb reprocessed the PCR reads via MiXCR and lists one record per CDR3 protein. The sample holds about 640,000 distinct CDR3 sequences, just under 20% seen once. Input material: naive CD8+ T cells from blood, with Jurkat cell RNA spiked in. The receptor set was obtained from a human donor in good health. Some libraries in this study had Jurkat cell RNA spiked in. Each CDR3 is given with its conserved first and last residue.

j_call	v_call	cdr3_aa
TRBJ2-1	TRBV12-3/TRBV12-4	CASSLGWSVRDNLDNEQFF
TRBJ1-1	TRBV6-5	CASTHRAQAFF
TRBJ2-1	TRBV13	CASSVGTGGFNEQFF
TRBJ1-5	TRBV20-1	CSASDPTASNQPQHF
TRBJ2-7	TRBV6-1	CASSEDLPPGEYF
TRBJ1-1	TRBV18	CASSPPGPGNTEAFF
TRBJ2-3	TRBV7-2	CASSLGASGWYTDTQYF
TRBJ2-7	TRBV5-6	CASSPGAGDYEQYF
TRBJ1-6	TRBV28	CASSSMGQGGSPLHF
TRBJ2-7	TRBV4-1	CASSQGTWYEQYF
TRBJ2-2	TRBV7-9	CASSHTGGFSSGRSTGELFF
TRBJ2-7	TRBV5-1	CTSSLGAYEQYF
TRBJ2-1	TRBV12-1	CASRGRGNEQFF
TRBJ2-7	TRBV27	CASSPYSDHYEQYF
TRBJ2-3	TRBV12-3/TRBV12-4	CASSSSGGATDTQYF
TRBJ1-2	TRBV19	CASSPRGSNYGYTF
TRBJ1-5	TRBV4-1	CASSQRGARQPQHF
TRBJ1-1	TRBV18	CASSEDREWGTEAFF
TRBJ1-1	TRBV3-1	CASSHLRDGTEAFF
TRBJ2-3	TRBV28	CASRGTGEIGTQYF
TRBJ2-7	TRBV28	CASRGWDTAYEQYF
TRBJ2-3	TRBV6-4	CASSDYGLTDMQYF
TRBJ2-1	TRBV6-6	CASTAWASGYNEQFF
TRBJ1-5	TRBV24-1	CATSDTQQPRRVSNQPQHF
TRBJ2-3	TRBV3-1	CASSQIAGEGSTDTQYF
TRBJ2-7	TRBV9	CASSVSGASYEQYF
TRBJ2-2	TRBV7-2	CASRWTSGRDTGELFF
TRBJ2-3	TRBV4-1	CATRRAGASDTQYF
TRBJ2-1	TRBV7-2	CASSSLAGPSYNEQFF
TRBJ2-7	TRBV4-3	CASSPGLAGLYEQYF
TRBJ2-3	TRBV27	CASSPHTTQSTDTQYF
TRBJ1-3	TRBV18	CASSPDSVNTIYF